This TCR beta chain was captured by sequencing in a study of blood T cell repertoires in COVID-19. The CDR3 runs 16 residues. V lost 3 bases and J lost 3; bases outside the gene matches: 7. Germline V gene data show CDR1 as MGHDK and CDR2 as SYGVNS. Profiled with immunoSEQ multiplex PCR; TCRdb holds only in-frame clones, not every one. Of roughly 100,000 clones listed, 81% were seen once; the top ten hold about 40%. The receptor's source is a man older than 75 with acute or convalescent COVID-19. This rearrangement joins TRBV25-1 to TRBJ2-3, with TRBD2 matching 9 bases. Sequencing used peripheral blood. This CDR3 reads CASSDHSSGKTDTQYF. In nucleotides, the CDR3 is TGTGCCAGCAGTGATCACTCTAGCGGGAAGACAGATACGCAGTATTTT.